The clone carrying this TCR beta chain was seen many times. No antigen is known for it. The sample originates from a study of human T cells and chemical hapten exposure. Study as a whole: Reading of the patch tests, which applied 0.01% DPC to the upper back, occurred at 6 days.

As to time point: patch test 1, 2 weeks after DPC sensitization. The treatment: therapeutic diphenylcyclopropenone sensitization with weekly scalp DPC. TCRdb recomputed calls from the RACE reads with MiXCR, one row per CDR3 protein. The table has about 57,000 distinct CDR3 sequences, 7% to 10% seen once. Study-level findings and limits: TCRs at a frequency above 1 in 1000 stayed unchanged with DPC sensitization.

The sequence was obtained from a woman in her forties with alopecia areata. Some clones in this sample may be carry-over from other donors' samples. The sample consisted of whole blood, taken in connection with sensitization to the hapten diphenylcyclopropenone (DPC).

CDR3 amino acids: CASSFQGNYGYTF. CDR3 in DNA: TGTGCCAGCAGCTTCCAGGGTAACTATGGCTACACCTTC. The genes are TRBV12-3 or TRBV12-4 and TRBJ1-2, with a possible D match to TRBD1 (5 bases). This CDR3 spans 13 amino acids. V shed 6 bases and J shed 1 base, with 9 bases lying between them.